In its sample, the clone carrying this T cell receptor (beta chain) was seen many times. The CDR3 runs 14 residues. Germline V gene data show CDR1 as SNHLY and CDR2 as FYNNEI. V gave up 5 bases and J gave up 11 bases, with 21 bases separating them. The data are from a study of T cells in Graves' hyperthyroidism and ophthalmopathy. Using RNA transcripts as the source, TCR beta CDR3 regions were amplified. The study used the HTBI primer set for a first-round RT-PCR of the TCR CDR3. Each CDR3 protein gets one entry after TCRdb re-called the multiplex PCR reads with MiXCR. The table includes a few hundred thousand distinct CDR3 sequences, roughly 15% detected once.

This chain uses TRBV2 with TRBJ1-1, with D tentatively TRBD1 (5 bases). What was sequenced was blood. This sequence was found in a woman aged 45-60 years with Graves' hyperthyroidism that later progressed to Graves' ophthalmopathy. CDR3 region: CASSPSRDGGVAFF. The CDR3 DNA is TGTGCCAGCAGTCCGTCCCGGGACGGCGGAGTCGCTTTCTTT.